A single sample is the source of the 13 T cell receptor beta chains below, sequenced in a study of blood T cell repertoires in COVID-19. Repertoires were generated with immunoSEQ multiplex PCR, while TCRdb's copy carries only in-frame clones and drops some. This sample has 320,000 or so clones, with around 90% found just once. The specimen was PBMCs or T cells enriched from blood (not recorded which). The receptors shown here come from a man aged 25 to 45 who had recovered from COVID-19.

V usage is TRBV10-3 and J usage is TRBJ2-1, with 7 bases aligning to TRBD2. V was clipped by 4 bases and J by 5 bases; unmatched bases: 11. The CDR3 runs to 16 residues. CDR1 and CDR2 (germline): ENHRY, SYGVKD. CDR3 sequence (DNA): TGTGCCATCAGTGGAAGGACACGTCGGGGGGACAATGAGCAGTTCTTC. Amino acid sequence: CAISGRTRRGDNEQFF.

The genes are TRBV6-1 and TRBJ1-2; D gene uncertain. CDR3 length equals 13 residues. Germline assignment: CDR1 MNHNS and CDR2 SASEGT. Trimming stripped 2 bases from V and 1 base from J, with 5 bases between. CDR3 sequence reads: CASSEPFNYGYTF. The DNA of the CDR3 is TGTGCCAGCAGTGAACCGTTTAACTATGGCTACACCTTC.

This chain links TRBV20-1 with TRBJ2-7; 8 positions agree with TRBD1. V lost 3 bases, J lost 1 base, and 2 bases stayed unmatched. Germline values: CDR1 DFQATT, CDR2 SNEGSKA (reference sequence). CDR3 size: 13 residues. The CDR3 loop is CSASRTGSYEQYF. Here the CDR3 DNA reads TGCAGTGCTAGTAGGACAGGGTCCTACGAGCAGTACTTC.

This sequence joins TRBV18 and TRBJ2-2; tentatively, D is TRBD2 (5 bases). The CDR3 consists of 16 residues. Trimming left V 5 bases short and J 0 bases short, with 13 bases between. Germline assignment: CDR1 KGHSH and CDR2 LQKENI. This chain's CDR3 is CASSTGVPTNTGELFF. CDR3 in DNA: TGTGCCAGCTCAACCGGGGTACCAACGAACACCGGGGAGCTGTTTTTT.

V is TRBV12-2 and J is TRBJ1-4; TRBD1 is the table's D call and was not checked against the DNA. TRBV12-2 is recorded as a pseudogene. The CDR3 is 15 residues long. The CDR3 here is CASRFSQEGREKLFF. CDR3 sequence (DNA): TGTGCAAGTCGCTTTTCCCAGGAAGGTAGAGAAAAACTGTTTTTT.

The rearrangement joins TRBV13 to TRBJ2-7; unclear D gene. V shed 0 bases and J shed 4 bases, with 4 bases lying between them. Germline CDR1 reads PRHDT; CDR2 reads FYEKMQ (reference sequence). This CDR3 has 12 residues. CDR3 nucleotide sequence: TGTGCCAGCAGCTTAGGGAGATACGAGCAGTACTTC. Translated, it gives CASSLGRYEQYF.

V usage is TRBV24-1 and J usage is TRBJ2-5; 8 bases align to TRBD2. This CDR3 comprises 16 residues. V was clipped by 5 bases and J by 1 base; unmatched bases: 8. Germline assignment: CDR1 KGHDR and CDR2 SFDVKD. In DNA form, the CDR3 reads TGTGCCACCAGTGGACATGATCTAGCGGGCCAAGAGACCCAGTACTTC. Translated: CATSGHDLAGQETQYF.

This rearrangement joins TRBV18 to TRBJ2-1; TRBD2 aligns across 11 bases. The length of the CDR3 is 16 residues. The V segment lost 2 bases and the J segment 7 bases; nucleotides outside the gene matches: 7. Germline CDR1 and CDR2: KGHSH and LQKENI. The CDR3: CASSPRLAGGGNEQFF. CDR3 in DNA: TGTGCCAGCTCACCAAGGCTAGCGGGGGGAGGAAATGAGCAGTTCTTC. Supplemented by reference TRBV18 and TRBJ2-1, the full variable domain reads NAGVMQNPRHLVRRRGQEARLRCSPMKGHSHVYWYRQLPEEGLKFMVYLQKENIIDESGMPKERFSAEFPKEGPSILRIQQVVRGDSAAYFCASSPRLAGGGNEQFFGPGTRLTVL.

This clone was picked up a small number of times. J is TRBJ2-7 and V is TRBV27, with 9 bases matching TRBD1. The J segment lost 0 bases and the V segment lost 7 bases, leaving 4 bases of the junction unmatched. Germline CDR1 MNHEY, CDR2 SMNVEV (reference sequence). The CDR3 totals 14 residues. The CDR3 DNA is TGTGCCAGCACTACGGACAGGGGCTCCTACGAGCAGTACTTC. This gives the protein CASTTDRGSYEQYF.

The CDR3 region is CASSPSSSMRGYTF. The CDR3 nucleotides read TGTGCCAGCTCACCAAGTTCAAGTATGCGGGGCTACACCTTC. The chain couples TRBV18 to TRBJ1-2, with D uncertain. Germline V CDR1 and CDR2: KGHSH, LQKENI. The length of the CDR3 is 14 residues. Trimming removed 2 bases from V and 8 bases from J, with 15 bases in between.

The genes are TRBV3-1 (or the pseudogene TRBV3-2) and TRBJ2-1, with 7 bases identical to TRBD1. Losses at the gene ends were 0 bases for V and 3 bases for J; bases not matched to a gene: 5. The CDR3 totals 16 residues. Per the germline V gene, CDR1 is LGHDT and CDR2 is YNNKEL (reference sequence). Here the CDR3 DNA reads TGTGCCAGCAGCCAAGAACAGGGGCAAAGCTACAATGAGCAGTTCTTC. The encoded protein is CASSQEQGQSYNEQFF.

The V gene is TRBV19, the J gene TRBJ1-6; 8 bases are shared with TRBD1. J was trimmed by 6 bases and V by 7 bases; bases with no gene match: 5. Germline CDR1 is LNHDA and CDR2 is SQIVND (reference sequence). The CDR3 spans 14 residues. For the CDR3, the DNA is TGTGCCAGTACCCAACAGGGGGGTAATTCACCCCTCCACTTT. It specifies CASTQQGGNSPLHF. Drawing the rest from reference TRBV19 and TRBJ1-6, the complete variable domain is DGGITQSPKYLFRKEGQNVTLSCEQNLNHDAMYWYRQDPGQGLRLIYYSQIVNDFQKGDIAEGYSVSREKKESFPLTVTSAQKNPTAFYLCASTQQGGNSPLHFGNGTRLTVT.

A word on this clone: Other nucleotide sequences from this sample produce the same CDR3. The chain uses TRBV12-3 or TRBV12-4 and TRBJ2-7; perhaps TRBD1 as D (6 bases). V dropped 5 bases and J dropped 4 bases, with 9 bases sitting between them. This CDR3 contains 12 residues. The CDR3 DNA follows: TGTGCCAGCAGTCCGACAGGATACGAGCAGTACTTC. Protein sequence: CASSPTGYEQYF.